Listed below are T cell receptor beta chains from one sample, sequenced in a study of blood T cell repertoires in COVID-19. The assay was immunoSEQ multiplex PCR, and TCRdb's table has in-frame clones only and misses some. The sample includes about half a million clones, 88% of them seen just once. Material: PBMCs or T cells enriched from blood (not recorded which). The source of these receptors is a woman aged 60-70 years who had recovered from COVID-19. Both conserved end residues are part of each CDR3. Each record gives: D gene, clone size, V gene, J gene, CDR3 DNA, CDR3 protein. The D gene is left open where the match is weak. The listing skips clone size in some rows; elsewhere it reads once, few, many or a size class.

d_gene: TRBD1
abundance: NA
v_gene: TRBV5-1
j_gene: TRBJ1-2
CDR3nt: TGCGCCAGCAGCTGGGGACAGGAAGGGGGCTATGGCTACACCTTC
CDR3aa: CASSWGQEGGYGYTF

d_gene: TRBD1
abundance: few
v_gene: TRBV27
j_gene: TRBJ2-1
CDR3nt: TGTGCCAGCGGACTGACAGGGAAGGAGCAGTTCTTC
CDR3aa: CASGLTGKEQFF

d_gene: NA
abundance: NA
v_gene: TRBV30
j_gene: TRBJ1-2
CDR3nt: TGTGCCTGGAACACAGTCAACTATGGCTACACCTTC
CDR3aa: CAWNTVNYGYTF

d_gene: NA
abundance: NA
v_gene: TRBV10-3
j_gene: TRBJ1-1
CDR3nt: TGTGCCATCAGTGGACAGCTTGAAGCTTTCTTT
CDR3aa: CAISGQLEAFF

d_gene: NA
abundance: NA
v_gene: TRBV27
j_gene: TRBJ2-6
CDR3nt: TGTGCCAGCACTACATTGGGGAGGGGGGCCAAAGTTGGGGCCAACGTCCTGACTTTC
CDR3aa: CASTTLGRGAKVGANVLTF

d_gene: NA
abundance: NA
v_gene: TRBV4-1
j_gene: TRBJ1-6
CDR3nt: TGCGCCAGCAGCTTGCGACAGGCCCCTTGGGATTCACCCCTCCACTTT
CDR3aa: CASSLRQAPWDSPLHF

d_gene: NA
abundance: once
v_gene: TRBV2
j_gene: TRBJ2-3
CDR3nt: TGTGCCAGCAGTGTTCGGGAAGAGACGCAGTATTTT
CDR3aa: CASSVREETQYF

d_gene: NA
abundance: NA
v_gene: TRBV27
j_gene: TRBJ2-2
CDR3nt: TGTGCCAGCAGTTTATGGGGGCAGCCGAACACCGGGGAGCTGTTTTTT
CDR3aa: CASSLWGQPNTGELFF

d_gene: NA
abundance: NA
v_gene: TRBV7-8
j_gene: TRBJ1-2
CDR3nt: TGTGCCAGCAGCTTAGGGGTAGCTAGCTATGGCTACACCTTC
CDR3aa: CASSLGVASYGYTF

d_gene: NA
abundance: once
v_gene: TRBV27
j_gene: TRBJ1-6
CDR3nt: TGTGCCAGCAGTTCAGGGAAGGTATCCTATAATTCACCCCTCCACTTT
CDR3aa: CASSSGKVSYNSPLHF

d_gene: NA
abundance: NA
v_gene: TRBV30
j_gene: TRBJ2-2
CDR3nt: TGTGCCTGGTCCAGGAGGGCAGGGTTTTACACCGGGGAGCTGTTTTTT
CDR3aa: CAWSRRAGFYTGELFF

d_gene: TRBD1
abundance: NA
v_gene: TRBV9
j_gene: TRBJ2-3
CDR3nt: TGTGCCAGCAACAGACAGGGGGCCATATCGGATACGCAGTATTTT
CDR3aa: CASNRQGAISDTQYF

d_gene: NA
abundance: few
v_gene: TRBV7-9
j_gene: TRBJ2-7
CDR3nt: TGTGCCAGCAGCTTCGGAACCCGGGATCAAAGGGCGGGGTACTACGAGCAGTACTTC
CDR3aa: CASSFGTRDQRAGYYEQYF

d_gene: NA
abundance: NA
v_gene: TRBV28
j_gene: TRBJ2-1
CDR3nt: TGTGCCAGCAGTGCGTCTGGAGGTGGGACCTACAATGAGCAGTTCTTC
CDR3aa: CASSASGGGTYNEQFF